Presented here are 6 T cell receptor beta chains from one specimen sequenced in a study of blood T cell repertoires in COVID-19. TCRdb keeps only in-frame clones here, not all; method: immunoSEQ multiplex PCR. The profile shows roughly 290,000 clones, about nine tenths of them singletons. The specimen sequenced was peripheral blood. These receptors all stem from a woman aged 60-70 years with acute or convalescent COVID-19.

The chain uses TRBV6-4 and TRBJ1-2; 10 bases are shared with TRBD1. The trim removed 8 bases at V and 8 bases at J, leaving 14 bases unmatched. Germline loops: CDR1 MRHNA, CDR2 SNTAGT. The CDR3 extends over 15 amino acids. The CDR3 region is CASPGGPGQGPGYTF. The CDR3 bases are TGTGCCAGCCCGGGGGGCCCGGGACAGGGGCCGGGCTACACCTTC.

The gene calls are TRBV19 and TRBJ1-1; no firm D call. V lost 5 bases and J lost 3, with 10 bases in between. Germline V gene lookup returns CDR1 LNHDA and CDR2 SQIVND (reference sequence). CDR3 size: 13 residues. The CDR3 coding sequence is TGTGCCAGTAGTCTCGACGGGGACACTGAAGCTTTCTTT. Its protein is CASSLDGDTEAFF.

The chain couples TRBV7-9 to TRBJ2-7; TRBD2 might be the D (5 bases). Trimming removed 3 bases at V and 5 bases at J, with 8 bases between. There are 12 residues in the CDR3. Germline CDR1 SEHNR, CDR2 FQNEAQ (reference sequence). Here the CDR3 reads CASSFGDNEQYF. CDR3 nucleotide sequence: TGTGCCAGCAGCTTCGGGGATAACGAGCAGTACTTC.

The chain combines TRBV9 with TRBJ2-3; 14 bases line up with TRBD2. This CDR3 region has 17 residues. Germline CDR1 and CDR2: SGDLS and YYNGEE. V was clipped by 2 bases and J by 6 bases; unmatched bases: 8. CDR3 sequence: CASSVSTSGGAFDTQYF. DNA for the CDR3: TGTGCCAGCAGCGTCTCGACTAGCGGGGGGGCCTTTGATACGCAGTATTTT.

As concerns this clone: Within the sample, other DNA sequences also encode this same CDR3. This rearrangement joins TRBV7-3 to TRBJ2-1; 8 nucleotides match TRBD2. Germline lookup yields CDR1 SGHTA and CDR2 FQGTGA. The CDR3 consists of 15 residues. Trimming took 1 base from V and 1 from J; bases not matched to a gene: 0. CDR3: CASSLIAGSYNEQFF. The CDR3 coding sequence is TGTGCCAGCAGCTTAATAGCGGGGTCCTACAATGAGCAGTTCTTC.

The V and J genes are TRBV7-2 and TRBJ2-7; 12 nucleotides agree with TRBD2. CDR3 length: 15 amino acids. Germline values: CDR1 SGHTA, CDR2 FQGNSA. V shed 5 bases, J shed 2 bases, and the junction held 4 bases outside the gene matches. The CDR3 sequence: CASSILAGGPYEQYF. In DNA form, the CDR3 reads TGTGCCAGCAGCATACTAGCGGGGGGTCCCTACGAGCAGTACTTC.